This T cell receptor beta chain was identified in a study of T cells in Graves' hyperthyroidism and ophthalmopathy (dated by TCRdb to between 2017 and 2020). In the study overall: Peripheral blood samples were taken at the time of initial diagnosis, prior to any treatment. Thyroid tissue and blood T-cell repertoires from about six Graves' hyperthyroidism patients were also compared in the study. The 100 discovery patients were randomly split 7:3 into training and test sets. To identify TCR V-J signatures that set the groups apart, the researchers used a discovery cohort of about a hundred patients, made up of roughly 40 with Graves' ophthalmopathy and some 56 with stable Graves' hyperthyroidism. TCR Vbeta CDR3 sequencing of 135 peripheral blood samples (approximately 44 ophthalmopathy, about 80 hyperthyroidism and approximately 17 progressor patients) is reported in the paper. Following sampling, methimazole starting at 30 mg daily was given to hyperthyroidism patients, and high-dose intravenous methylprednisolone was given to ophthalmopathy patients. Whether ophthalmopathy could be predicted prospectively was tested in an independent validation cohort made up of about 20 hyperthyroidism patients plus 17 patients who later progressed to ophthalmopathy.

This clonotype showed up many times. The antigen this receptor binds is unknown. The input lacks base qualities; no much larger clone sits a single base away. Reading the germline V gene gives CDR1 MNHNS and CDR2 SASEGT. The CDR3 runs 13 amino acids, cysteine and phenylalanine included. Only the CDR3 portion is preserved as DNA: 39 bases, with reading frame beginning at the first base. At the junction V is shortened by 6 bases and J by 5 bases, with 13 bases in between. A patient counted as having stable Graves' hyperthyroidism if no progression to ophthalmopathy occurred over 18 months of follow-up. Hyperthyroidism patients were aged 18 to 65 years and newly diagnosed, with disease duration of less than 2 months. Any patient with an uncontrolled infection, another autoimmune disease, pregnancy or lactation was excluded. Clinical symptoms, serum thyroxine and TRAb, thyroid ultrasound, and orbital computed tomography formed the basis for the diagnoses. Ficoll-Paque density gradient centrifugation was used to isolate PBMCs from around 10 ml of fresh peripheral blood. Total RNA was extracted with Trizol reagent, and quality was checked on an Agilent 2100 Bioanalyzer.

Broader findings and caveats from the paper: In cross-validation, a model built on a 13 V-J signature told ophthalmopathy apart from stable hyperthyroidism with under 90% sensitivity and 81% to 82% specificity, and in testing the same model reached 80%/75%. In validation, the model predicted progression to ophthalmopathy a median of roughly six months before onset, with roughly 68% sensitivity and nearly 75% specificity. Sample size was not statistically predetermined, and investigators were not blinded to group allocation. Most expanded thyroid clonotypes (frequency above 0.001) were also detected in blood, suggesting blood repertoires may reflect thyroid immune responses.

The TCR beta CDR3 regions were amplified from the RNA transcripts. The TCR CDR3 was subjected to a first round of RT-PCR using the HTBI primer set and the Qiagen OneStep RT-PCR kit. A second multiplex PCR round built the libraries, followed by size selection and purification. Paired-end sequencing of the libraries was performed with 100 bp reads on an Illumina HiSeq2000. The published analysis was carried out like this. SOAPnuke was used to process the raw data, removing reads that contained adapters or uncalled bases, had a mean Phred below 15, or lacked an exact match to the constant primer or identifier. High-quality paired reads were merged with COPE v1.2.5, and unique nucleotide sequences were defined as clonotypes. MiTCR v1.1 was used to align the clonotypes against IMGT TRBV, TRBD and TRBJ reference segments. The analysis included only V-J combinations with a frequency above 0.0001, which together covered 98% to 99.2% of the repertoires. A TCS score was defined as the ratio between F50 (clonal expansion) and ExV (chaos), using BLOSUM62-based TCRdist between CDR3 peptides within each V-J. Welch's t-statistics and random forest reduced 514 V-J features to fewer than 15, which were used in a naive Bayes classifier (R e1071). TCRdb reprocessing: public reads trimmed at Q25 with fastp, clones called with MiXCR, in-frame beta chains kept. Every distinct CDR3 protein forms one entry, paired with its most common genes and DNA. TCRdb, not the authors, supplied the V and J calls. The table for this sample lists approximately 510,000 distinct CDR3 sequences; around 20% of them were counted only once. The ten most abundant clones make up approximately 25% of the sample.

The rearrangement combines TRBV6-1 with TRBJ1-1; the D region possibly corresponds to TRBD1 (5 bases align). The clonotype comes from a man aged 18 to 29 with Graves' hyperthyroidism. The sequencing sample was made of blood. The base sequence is TGTGCCAGCAGCCCAGAATGGGGGACTGAAGCTTTCTTT. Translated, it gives CASSPEWGTEAFF.